This entry describes one TCR beta chain. With V trimmed by 1 base and J by 8 bases, 3 bases remained unmatched. The germline CDR1 and CDR2 sequences are SGHDT and YYEEEE. The CDR3 runs 15 residues. The data originate from a study of T cell changes during pregnancy in multiple sclerosis. Method: immunoSEQ multiplex PCR; TCRdb's copy keeps in-frame clones and lacks some. This sample has nearly 110,000 clones; 92% occur once, and the top ten carry 1.6%. The sample in question was peripheral blood, obtained after pregnancy. The chain has TRBV5-6 and TRBJ2-1; 13 bases are shared with TRBD2. This TCR came from a female donor with multiple sclerosis, enrolled in a pregnancy study. The CDR3 loop is CASSLRTSGSHEQFF. CDR3 DNA: TGTGCCAGCAGCTTGCGGACTAGCGGGAGCCATGAGCAGTTCTTC. The whole variable domain, filled in from reference TRBV5-6 and TRBJ2-1, reads DAGVTQSPTHLIKTRGQQVTLRCSPKSGHDTVSWYQQALGQGPQFIFQYYEEEERQRGNFPDRFSGHQFPNYSSELNVNALLLGDSALYLCASSLRTSGSHEQFFGPGTRLTVL.